Listed below are T cell receptor beta chains from one sample, sequenced in a study of beta chain features in type 1 diabetes. Some clones are missing from TCRdb's copy, which holds only in-frame ones; the method was immunoSEQ multiplex PCR. The sample gives more than 250,000 clones, around 21% of which show up once; approximately 0.029% is in the top ten. Sequencing input: naive CD4+ T cells from blood. These receptors came from a woman between 40 and 50 years old with type 1 diabetes. The CDR3 runs from the conserved cysteine through the conserved F or W. Each record gives: clone size, D gene, V gene, J gene, CDR3 DNA, CDR3 protein. A D gene is named only where the DNA matches it firmly. Clone sizes are given selectively: once, few, many, or a class where the clone is expanded.

few	.	TRBV14	TRBJ1-2	TGTGCCAGCAGCCCGGACAGCCTCTATGGCTACACCTTC	CASSPDSLYGYTF
.	.	TRBV23-1	TRBJ1-1	TGCGCCAGCAGTCACCTCCAAAGGGCGAAGAGGGACACTGAAGCTTTCTTT	CASSHLQRAKRDTEAFF
.	TRBD1	TRBV14	TRBJ2-7	TGTGCCAGCAGCCAAGTAACAGGGACAGGCTACGAGCAGTACTTC	CASSQVTGTGYEQYF
.	.	TRBV9	TRBJ2-4	TGTGCCAGCAGCCGGACACCTGGGTACCCTAAAAACATTCAGTACTTC	CASSRTPGYPKNIQYF
few	.	TRBV9	TRBJ1-6	TGTGCCAGCAGCGTACGACAGGATAATTCACCCCTCCACTTT	CASSVRQDNSPLHF
once	.	TRBV2	TRBJ1-4	TGTGCCAGCAGGCAGGGAGGGGATGAAAAACTGTTTTTT	CASRQGGDEKLFF
few	TRBD1	TRBV4-3	TRBJ2-5	TGCGCCAGCAGCCAAGATGCGGACAGGCAAGAGACCCAGTACTTC	CASSQDADRQETQYF
.	TRBD2	TRBV4-1	TRBJ2-5	TGCGCCAGCAGCCACGGGGGCGGGGGGACCTCAGCGGAGACCCAGTACTTC	CASSHGGGGTSAETQYF
.	.	TRBV30	TRBJ2-7	TGTGCCTGGAGTGTACTTGACAGTTCCTACGAGCAGTACTTC	CAWSVLDSSYEQYF
.	TRBD1	TRBV30	TRBJ1-2	TGTGCCTGGAGTGTCCGAGGGGGCGGTGGCTACACCTTC	CAWSVRGGGGYTF
.	TRBD1	TRBV19	TRBJ1-5	TGTGCCAGTAGTATTCAGGGGGGGCCCCAGCATTTT	CASSIQGGPQHF
.	TRBD1	TRBV18	TRBJ1-5	TGTGCCAGCTCATCAATACCGGGACAGGGTAGCAATCAGCCCCAGCATTTT	CASSSIPGQGSNQPQHF
.	TRBD1	TRBV19	TRBJ2-7	TGTGCCAGTAGTAACGGACAGGGGGCAAGGGAGCAGTACTTC	CASSNGQGAREQYF
once	TRBD2	TRBV7-8	TRBJ2-5	TGTGCCAGCAGGTCTAGCGGGAGGCTGGGGGAGACCCAGTACTTC	CASRSSGRLGETQYF
.	TRBD1	TRBV4-3	TRBJ2-1	TGCGCCAGCAGCCAAGTCGGGAACAGGGGCTGGTCCTACAATGAGCAGTTCTTC	CASSQVGNRGWSYNEQFF
few	.	TRBV27	TRBJ1-4	TGTGCCAGCAGCCGGGAGGCAACTAATGAAAAACTGTTTTTT	CASSREATNEKLFF
.	TRBD1	TRBV7-3	TRBJ2-1	TGTGCCAGCAGCAGTAGACCGGGACAGGGGGCTAGTGAGCAGTTCTTC	CASSSRPGQGASEQFF
.	.	TRBV14	TRBJ1-1	TGTGCCAGCAGCCATGGGGCGAACACTGAAGCTTTCTTT	CASSHGANTEAFF
.	.	TRBV5-1	TRBJ1-2	TGCGCCAGCAGCTTGGACCAGGGCATCTATGGCTACACCTTC	CASSLDQGIYGYTF
.	.	TRBV5-1	TRBJ2-6	TGCGCCAGCAGCTTGGCAGGCACAGGGGCCAACGTCCTGACTTTC	CASSLAGTGANVLTF
few	.	TRBV5-6	TRBJ2-5	TGTGCCAGCAGCTTGGACAGGGCCCAAGAGACCCAGTACTTC	CASSLDRAQETQYF
few	TRBD1	TRBV30	TRBJ2-2	TGTGCCTGGAGCGAGGGGGCCCCAACCGGGGAGCTGTTTTTT	CAWSEGAPTGELFF
.	.	TRBV7-9	TRBJ1-2	TGTGCCAGCAGCTTAGTCATGAGGAGTAATACTAACTATGGCTACACCTTC	CASSLVMRSNTNYGYTF
.	.	TRBV19	TRBJ1-2	TGTGCCAGTAGTATTACGGAGAGAAACTACACCTTC	CASSITERNYTF
.	TRBD2	TRBV13	TRBJ2-4	TGTGCCAGCAGCTCTGCGGGGGGAAACATTCAGTACTTC	CASSSAGGNIQYF
.	TRBD1	TRBV7-2	TRBJ1-2	TGTGCCAGCAGCTTAGCGAGCAGGGGGCTTAACCCCACCTTC	CASSLASRGLNPTF
few	.	TRBV7-9	TRBJ1-5	TGTGCCAGCAGCTTAGGACTTGGAGGGACGCAAAATCAGCCCCAGCATTTT	CASSLGLGGTQNQPQHF
few	.	TRBV28	TRBJ2-1	TGTGCCAGCAGTCCAGCCGCCTTGCGGGGCCACTACAATGAGCAGTTCTTC	CASSPAALRGHYNEQFF
few	.	TRBV4-3	TRBJ2-5	TGCGCCAGCAGCCAAGAACGGGGTCCCCAAGAGACCCAGTACTTC	CASSQERGPQETQYF
.	TRBD2	TRBV7-3	TRBJ2-1	TGTGCCAGCAGCTTGCAGATCGGACTAGCGGGGGGCCCAGAGCAGTTCTTC	CASSLQIGLAGGPEQFF
few	TRBD2	TRBV7-3	TRBJ2-3	TGTGCCAGCAGCTTGGGACTAGCGGGCGATACGCAGTATTTT	CASSLGLAGDTQYF
.	.	TRBV7-9	TRBJ2-6	TGTGCCAGCAGCCCCTTCAACTCAGGGGCTGGGGCCAACGTCCTGACTTTC	CASSPFNSGAGANVLTF
few	TRBD1	TRBV5-1	TRBJ2-7	TGCGCCAGCTCTACCGGGACAGGGGGTTACGAGCAGTACTTC	CASSTGTGGYEQYF
.	.	TRBV2	TRBJ2-5	TGTGCCAGCAGACCACAGGGAGGGGTGGAGACCCAGTACTTC	CASRPQGGVETQYF
.	.	TRBV7-2	TRBJ2-7	TGTGCCAGCAGCTTTACAGGGTCTTCCTACGAGCAGTACTTC	CASSFTGSSYEQYF
few	TRBD1	TRBV15	TRBJ2-7	TGTGCCACCAGCAGCCCCTTTGACAGGGTATCTGGCGAGCAGTACTTC	CATSSPFDRVSGEQYF
.	.	TRBV15	TRBJ2-5	TGTGCCACCAGCAGACCCGACGGGGGTAAGAAGACCCAGTACTTC	CATSRPDGGKKTQYF
.	TRBD2	TRBV4-3	TRBJ2-3	TGCGCCAGCAGCCGAGGACTAGCGGGAGGGCCGGCCGATACGCAGTATTTT	CASSRGLAGGPADTQYF
.	.	TRBV6-6	TRBJ2-5	TGTGCCAGCAGTTACTCGAGACTAGTGAAGGAGACCCAGTACTTC	CASSYSRLVKETQYF
.	.	TRBV29-1	TRBJ2-7	TGCAGCGTTGTCGGGAGCCCCTACGAGCAGTACTTC	CSVVGSPYEQYF
few	.	TRBV4-3	TRBJ2-1	TGCGCCAGCAGCCAAGAAGAAGGCCGGGGACTGTTCTTC	CASSQEEGRGLFF
.	.	TRBV7-2	TRBJ1-6	TGTGCCAGCAGCTTAAGGCAGGTTAATTCACCCCTCCACTTT	CASSLRQVNSPLHF
.	.	TRBV30	TRBJ1-3	TGTGCCTGGAGGGACAGCTCTGGAAACACCATATATTTT	CAWRDSSGNTIYF
.	.	TRBV7-2	TRBJ1-3	TGTGCCAGCAGCTTGCAGGGGATGATCTCTGGAAACACCATATATTTT	CASSLQGMISGNTIYF